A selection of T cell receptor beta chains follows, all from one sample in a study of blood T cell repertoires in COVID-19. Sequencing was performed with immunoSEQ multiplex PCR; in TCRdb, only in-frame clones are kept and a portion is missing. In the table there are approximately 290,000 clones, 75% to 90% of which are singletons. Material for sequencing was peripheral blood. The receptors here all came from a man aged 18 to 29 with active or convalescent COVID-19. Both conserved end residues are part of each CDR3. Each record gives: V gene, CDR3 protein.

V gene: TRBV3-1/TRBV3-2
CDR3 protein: CASSQVKETLLREQYF

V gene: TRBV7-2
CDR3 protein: CASSLFGQFTGNTIYF

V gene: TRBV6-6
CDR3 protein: CASSFPNQPQHF

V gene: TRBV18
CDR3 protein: CASSPPSGGNQNEQYF

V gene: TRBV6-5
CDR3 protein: CASSYFRAYNEQFF

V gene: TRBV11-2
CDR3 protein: CASSLVTSGSRADTQYF

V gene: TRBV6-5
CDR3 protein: CASSRRGGSYEQYF

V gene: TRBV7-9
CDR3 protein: CASSLGTAYEQYF

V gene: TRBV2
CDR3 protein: CASSRDRGPGQPQHF

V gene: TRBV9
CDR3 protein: CASSVDLNTEAFF

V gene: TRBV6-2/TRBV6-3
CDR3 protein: CASSYLRGAPLDEQFF

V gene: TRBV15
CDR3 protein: CATSRDTTVTSAHQPQHF

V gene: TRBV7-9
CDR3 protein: CASSLVRGRDTQYF

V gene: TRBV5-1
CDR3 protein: CASSSTSEAWPFF

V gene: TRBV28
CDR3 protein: CASTRGTGELFF

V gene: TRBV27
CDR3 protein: CASSPSPGTSGGHYEQYF

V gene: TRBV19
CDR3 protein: CASTPGTGFYGYTF

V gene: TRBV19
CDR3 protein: CASTPTGGPNQPQHF

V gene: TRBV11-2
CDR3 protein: CASSWRGGGDGYTF

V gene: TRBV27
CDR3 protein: CASSEGFAVKNIQYF

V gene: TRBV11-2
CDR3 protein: CASSWAGAETQYF

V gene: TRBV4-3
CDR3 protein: CASSQEWGQANYGYTF

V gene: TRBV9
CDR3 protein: CASSSQAKTGGPNEQFF

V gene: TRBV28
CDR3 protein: CASSETGLAEPYNEQFF

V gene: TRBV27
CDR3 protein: CASQSPGRTGELFF

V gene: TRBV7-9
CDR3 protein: CASSFLAGNYGYTF

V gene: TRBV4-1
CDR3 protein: CASSQPSGRSYEQYF

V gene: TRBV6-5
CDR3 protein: CASSYGSSGVEQYF

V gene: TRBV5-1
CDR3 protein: CASTGGNPDRENSPLHF

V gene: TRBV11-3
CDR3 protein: CASSLGHFTDTQYF